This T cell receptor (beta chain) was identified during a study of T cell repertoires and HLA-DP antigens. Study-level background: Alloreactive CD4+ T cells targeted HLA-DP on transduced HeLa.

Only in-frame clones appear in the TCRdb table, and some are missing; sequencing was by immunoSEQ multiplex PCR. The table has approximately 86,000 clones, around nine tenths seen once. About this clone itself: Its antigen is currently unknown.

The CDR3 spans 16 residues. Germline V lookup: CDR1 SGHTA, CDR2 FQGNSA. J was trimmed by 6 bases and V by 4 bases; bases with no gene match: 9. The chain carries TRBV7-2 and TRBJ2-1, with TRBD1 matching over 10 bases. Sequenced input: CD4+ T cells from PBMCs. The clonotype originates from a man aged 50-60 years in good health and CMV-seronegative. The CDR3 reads CASSSDRDRGGNEQFF. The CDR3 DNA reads TGTGCCAGCAGCTCCGACCGGGACAGGGGTGGCAATGAGCAGTTCTTC.